The present entry profiles one T cell receptor (beta chain) with its context. The CDR3 contains 14 residues. CDR1 and CDR2 from the germline V gene are MDHEN and SYDVKM. V dropped 0 bases and J dropped 6 bases, with 11 bases sitting between them. Original analysis: Reference gene primer amplification gave estimated nucleated cell counts. Using immunoSEQ multiplex PCR, the repertoire was profiled, and TCRdb retains in-frame clones only, with some absent. V, J and clone size reflect that table, while D and trimming were determined from the DNA. The sample has about 300,000 clones; nearly 90% are singletons. The data derive from a study of blood T cell repertoires in COVID-19. Background on the study: There were acute and convalescent COVID-19 samples, and they came from the United States, Italy and Spain. T cells, B-cell-depleted T cells, or PBMCs supplied cDNA or gDNA.

Seattle cases were enrolled at active infection and followed longitudinally. The sequencing input was peripheral blood. This sequence was found in a woman in her twenties or thirties with COVID-19, enrolled during active disease. This sequence joins TRBV28 and TRBJ1-1; maybe TRBD1 (5 bases). The DNA of the CDR3 is TGTGCCAGCAGTTTATGGGGGCGCGACCCTGAAGCTTTCTTT. Its translation: CASSLWGRDPEAFF.